The clone carrying this T cell receptor beta chain is labeled medium-sized. No antigen is known for it. There are 18 residues in the CDR3. Trimming pared 0 bases from V and 0 bases from J, leaving 17 bases between. CDR1 and CDR2 (germline): KGHDR, SFDVKD. The template was genomic DNA from peripheral blood, not RNA. This sample was taken from a study of T cell repertoires in aging, cancer and after chemotherapy. Study results and caveats: Loss of evenness, beyond lost richness, contributed to age-related TCR diversity decline in cancer patients.

Rearranged V-D-J TRB sequences were amplified with a mixed TRB-A/B primer pool. MiXCR, run by TCRdb on the multiplex PCR reads, gives a single entry per CDR3 protein. The sample has some 1,500 distinct CDR3 sequences, 22% seen once; the top ten hold around 7.8%. This TCR came from a human donor with a solid tumor. This chain joins TRBV24-1 and TRBJ2-7; no clear D. Sequenced material: blood. The CDR3, as DNA: TGTGCCACCAGTGATTTGGGCCCCGGGCATAGGAGCTCCTACGAGCAGTACTTC. This codes for CATSDLGPGHRSSYEQYF.